A selection of T cell receptor beta chains follows, all from one sample in a study of cytomegalovirus exposure and HLA in healthy donors. Sequencing was performed with immunoSEQ multiplex PCR; in TCRdb, only in-frame clones are kept and a portion is missing. The listing contains over 100,000 clones. The sample taken for sequencing was PBMCs. The origin of the receptors is a man under 40 in good health and CMV-seronegative. Both conserved end residues are part of each CDR3. A D gene is named only where the DNA matches it firmly.

d_call	v_call	j_call	cdr3_aa	cdr3_nt
NA	TRBV9	TRBJ2-7	CASSSTGSLPGEQYF	TGTGCCAGCAGCTCAACAGGGAGTTTACCGGGGGAGCAGTACTTC
TRBD2	TRBV2	TRBJ2-3	CASSELTSGGRRNTQYF	TGTGCCAGCAGTGAACTAACTAGCGGGGGCCGAAGGAATACGCAGTATTTT
NA	TRBV30	TRBJ1-5	CAWSASGGAGRYNQPQHF	TGTGCCTGGAGTGCCTCGGGGGGGGCTGGGAGGTACAATCAGCCCCAGCATTTT
NA	TRBV19	TRBJ1-5	CASSVGIPGGTQHF	TGTGCCAGTAGTGTCGGGATCCCCGGTGGAACCCAGCATTTT
NA	TRBV11-3	TRBJ2-1	CASSSGLYNEQFF	TGTGCCAGCAGCTCCGGACTCTACAATGAGCAGTTCTTC
NA	TRBV5-1	TRBJ1-4	CASSLWGPNEKLFF	TGCGCCAGCAGCTTGTGGGGGCCTAATGAAAAACTGTTTTTT
TRBD1	TRBV5-6	TRBJ1-5	CASSLRTGGNQPQHF	TGTGCCAGCAGCTTGAGGACAGGGGGCAATCAGCCCCAGCATTTT
NA	TRBV5-4	TRBJ1-3	CASSPPPGNTTYF	TGTGCCAGCAGCCCCCCCCCGGGAAACACCACATATTTT
TRBD1	TRBV6-4	TRBJ2-6	CASSDTGGAGANVLTF	TGTGCCAGCAGTGACACAGGGGGCGCTGGGGCCAACGTCCTGACTTTC
TRBD1	TRBV5-6	TRBJ1-1	CASSFDRVNTEAFF	TGTGCCAGCAGCTTCGACAGGGTGAACACTGAAGCTTTCTTT
TRBD1	TRBV6-6	TRBJ1-2	CASSYDRAGGYTF	TGTGCCAGCAGTTACGACAGGGCGGGGGGCTACACCTTC
NA	TRBV14	TRBJ2-5	CASSQGRVLRETQYF	TGTGCCAGCAGCCAAGGCAGGGTGTTGAGGGAGACCCAGTACTTC
TRBD1	TRBV7-2	TRBJ1-4	CASSAQGSNEKLFF	TGTGCCAGCAGCGCACAGGGGAGTAATGAAAAACTGTTTTTT
TRBD2	TRBV6-1	TRBJ2-5	CASVSGGLGQETQYF	TGTGCCAGCGTTAGCGGGGGGCTCGGCCAAGAGACCCAGTACTTC
NA	TRBV6-1	TRBJ2-5	CASSEAGPGETQYF	TGTGCCAGCAGTGAGGCGGGGCCGGGGGAGACCCAGTACTTC
NA	TRBV5-6	TRBJ2-5	CASSYLGAQYF	TGTGCCAGCAGTTATTTAGGGGCCCAGTACTTC
NA	TRBV27	TRBJ2-7	CASSLTGSYEQYF	TGTGCCAGCAGTTTAACGGGGTCCTACGAGCAGTACTTC
NA	TRBV30	TRBJ1-4	CAWSVTGRNEKLFF	TGTGCCTGGAGTGTTACAGGCCGGAATGAAAAACTGTTTTTT
TRBD1	TRBV19	TRBJ1-2	CASSMGTGLDYGYTF	TGTGCCAGTAGTATGGGGACAGGGTTGGACTATGGCTACACCTTC
TRBD2	TRBV2	TRBJ2-3	CASRDLAGGSTDTQYF	TGTGCCAGCAGGGATCTAGCGGGGGGATCCACAGATACGCAGTATTTT
NA	TRBV12-5	TRBJ2-3	CASGLGRNESSTDTQYF	TGTGCTAGTGGTTTGGGGAGAAACGAATCTAGCACAGATACGCAGTATTTT
TRBD2	TRBV5-4	TRBJ2-1	CASSPGRSYNEQFF	TGTGCCAGCAGCCCCGGGAGGTCCTACAATGAGCAGTTCTTC
TRBD2	TRBV4-2	TRBJ2-1	CASSQDWGGLAGTNEQFF	TGTGCCAGCAGCCAAGACTGGGGTGGGCTAGCGGGGACCAATGAGCAGTTCTTC
NA	TRBV5-1	TRBJ2-3	CASSLEGADTQYF	TGCGCCAGCAGCTTGGAAGGGGCAGATACGCAGTATTTT
NA	TRBV4-2	TRBJ1-1	CASSDPRGTEAFF	TGTGCCAGCAGCGATCCCAGGGGCACTGAAGCTTTCTTT
TRBD1	TRBV18	TRBJ2-6	CASSDRDSSGANVLTF	TGTGCCAGCTCAGACCGGGACAGCTCTGGGGCCAACGTCCTGACTTTC
NA	TRBV5-6	TRBJ1-2	CASSLDRDYGYTF	TGTGCCAGCAGCTTGGACAGGGACTATGGCTACACCTTC
NA	TRBV19	TRBJ1-5	CASRIDRASNQPQHF	TGTGCCAGTAGGATCGACAGAGCTAGCAATCAGCCCCAGCATTTT
NA	TRBV4-1	TRBJ2-7	CASSRITGSSYEQYF	TGCGCCAGCAGCCGGATAACAGGGAGCTCCTACGAGCAGTACTTC
TRBD1	TRBV11-2	TRBJ2-7	CASSLVGQGYEQYF	TGTGCCAGCAGCTTAGTAGGACAGGGCTACGAGCAGTACTTC
NA	TRBV11-1	TRBJ2-5	CASSLGQVQETQYF	TGTGCCAGCAGTTTGGGGCAGGTCCAAGAGACCCAGTACTTC
NA	TRBV4-1	TRBJ2-3	CASSQVQEVTDTQYF	TGCGCCAGCAGCCAAGTTCAGGAGGTCACAGATACGCAGTATTTT
TRBD2	TRBV5-4	TRBJ2-7	CASSFPSGESSEQYF	TGTGCCAGCAGCTTCCCTAGCGGGGAGTCTAGTGAGCAGTACTTC
NA	TRBV10-2	TRBJ1-6	CASSDLGEGPLHF	TGCGCCAGCAGTGACTTGGGGGAGGGACCCCTCCACTTT
NA	TRBV6-5	TRBJ1-1	CASSTKTAGGTEAFF	TGTGCCAGCAGTACCAAGACAGCGGGGGGGACTGAAGCTTTCTTT
TRBD2	TRBV5-4	TRBJ2-3	CASSWTSGGTDTQYF	TGTGCCAGCAGCTGGACCAGCGGGGGCACAGATACGCAGTATTTT
NA	TRBV5-4	TRBJ1-6	CASSLNLRTNSPLHF	TGTGCCAGCAGCTTGAACTTACGGACAAATTCACCCCTCCACTTT
TRBD2	TRBV18	TRBJ2-3	CASSGRASTDTQYF	TGTGCCAGCTCGGGGAGGGCTAGCACAGATACGCAGTATTTT
NA	TRBV7-2	TRBJ2-7	CASQKTNYEQYF	TGTGCCAGCCAAAAGACTAACTACGAGCAGTACTTC
TRBD1	TRBV30	TRBJ2-3	CAWSAPGQGAGDTQYF	TGTGCCTGGAGTGCTCCGGGACAGGGGGCGGGAGATACGCAGTATTTT
TRBD1	TRBV5-3	TRBJ2-7	CATSTGATYEQYF	TGTGCCACCTCAACAGGGGCCACCTACGAGCAGTACTTC
TRBD2	TRBV27	TRBJ2-1	CASSWGGYERTEQFF	TGTGCCAGCAGTTGGGGGGGTTACGAGAGAACGGAGCAGTTCTTC
TRBD1	TRBV19	TRBJ2-5	CASSFLGQGETQYF	TGTGCCAGTAGTTTCCTGGGACAGGGGGAGACCCAGTACTTC
NA	TRBV2	TRBJ1-2	CASSRGQSNYGYTF	TGTGCCAGCAGTAGAGGACAGAGCAACTATGGCTACACCTTC
NA	TRBV5-1	TRBJ1-5	CASSYFSGVQPQHF	TGCGCCAGCAGCTATTTTAGCGGGGTACAGCCCCAGCATTTT
NA	TRBV2	TRBJ1-3	CASSGEHVSGNTIYF	TGTGCCAGCAGTGGGGAGCATGTCTCTGGAAACACCATATATTTT
NA	TRBV5-4	TRBJ2-5	CASGEIALETQYF	TGTGCCAGCGGAGAGATAGCCCTAGAGACCCAGTACTTC
TRBD1	TRBV27	TRBJ1-5	CASSAGTGGNQPQHF	TGTGCCAGCAGTGCCGGGACAGGGGGGAATCAGCCCCAGCATTTT